This T cell receptor beta chain came from a study of T cell responses to AZD1222 COVID-19 vaccine. This CDR3 has 17 amino acids. V lost 4 bases to trimming and J lost 0 bases; unmatched junction nucleotides: 9. Germline V gene lookup returns CDR1 LNHDA and CDR2 SQIVND (reference sequence). About this clone: Its antigen is still unknown.

Findings and caveats of the study: Spike as a whole was targeted by vaccine-associated CD4 TCRs, dominant at 160-218 and 743-854. The peak T cell response came first, and repertoires were sampled only after it. Reportedly, nearly half of unique spike TCRs recognized epitopes outside B.1.351/B.1.1.7 mutations. Spike-specific TCR breadth and depth grew following two AZD1222 doses.

Some clones are missing from TCRdb's copy, which holds only in-frame ones; the method was immunoSEQ multiplex PCR. The sample includes tens of thousands of clones, roughly 88% of them seen just once. This chain uses TRBV19 with TRBJ1-3; 7 nucleotides align to TRBD1. The receptor was derived from an adult in good health. The source was peripheral blood, collected on day 0 of AZD1222 vaccination. The CDR3 sequence: CASSKDVWTGSGNTIYF. In nucleotides, the CDR3 is TGTGCCAGTAGTAAGGATGTTTGGACAGGCTCTGGAAACACCATATATTTT. The full variable domain, with the rest looked up from reference TRBV19 and TRBJ1-3, is DGGITQSPKYLFRKEGQNVTLSCEQNLNHDAMYWYRQDPGQGLRLIYYSQIVNDFQKGDIAEGYSVSREKKESFPLTVTSAQKNPTAFYLCASSKDVWTGSGNTIYFGEGSWLTVV.